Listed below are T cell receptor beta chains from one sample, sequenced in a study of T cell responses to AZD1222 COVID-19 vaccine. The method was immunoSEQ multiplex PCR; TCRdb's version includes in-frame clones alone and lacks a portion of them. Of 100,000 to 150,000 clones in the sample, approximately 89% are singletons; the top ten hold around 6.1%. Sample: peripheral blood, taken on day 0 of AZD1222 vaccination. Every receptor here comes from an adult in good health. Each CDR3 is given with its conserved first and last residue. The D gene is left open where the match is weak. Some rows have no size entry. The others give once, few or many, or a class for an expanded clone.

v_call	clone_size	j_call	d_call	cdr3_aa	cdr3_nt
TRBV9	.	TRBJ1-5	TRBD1	CASSVAPGTGRNQPQHF	TGTGCCAGCAGCGTAGCCCCCGGGACAGGGAGGAATCAGCCCCAGCATTTT
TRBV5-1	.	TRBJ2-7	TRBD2	CASSWNLAGTADEQYF	TGCGCCAGCAGCTGGAACCTAGCGGGAACCGCCGACGAGCAGTACTTC
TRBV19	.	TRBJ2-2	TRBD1	CASSPGQGVSTGELFF	TGTGCCAGTAGTCCGGGACAGGGAGTTAGCACCGGGGAGCTGTTTTTT
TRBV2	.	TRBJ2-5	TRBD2	CASSDEVVAGGETQYF	TGTGCCAGCAGTGATGAGGTGGTAGCGGGGGGAGAGACCCAGTACTTC
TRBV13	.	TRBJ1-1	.	CASSASRLNTEAFF	TGTGCCAGCAGCGCCTCCAGATTGAACACTGAAGCTTTCTTT
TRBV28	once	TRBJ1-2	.	CASTLDFNYGYTF	TGTGCCAGCACTCTCGACTTTAACTATGGCTACACCTTC
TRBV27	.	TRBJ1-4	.	CASRPLGPANEKLFF	TGTGCCAGCAGGCCCCTCGGACCGGCTAATGAAAAACTGTTTTTT
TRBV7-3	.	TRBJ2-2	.	CASSLDDLGTGELFF	TGTGCCAGCAGCTTGGACGATCTCGGGACCGGGGAGCTGTTTTTT
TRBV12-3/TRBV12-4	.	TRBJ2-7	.	CASSSGSYEQYF	TGTGCCAGCAGTTCCGGGTCTTACGAGCAGTACTTC
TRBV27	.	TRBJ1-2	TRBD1	CASTGTGVYGYTF	TGTGCCAGCACCGGGACAGGAGTTTATGGCTACACCTTC
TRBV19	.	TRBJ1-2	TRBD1	CASSITGGAEGYTF	TGTGCCAGTAGTATTACAGGGGGCGCGGAAGGCTACACCTTC
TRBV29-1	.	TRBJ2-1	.	CSVEDSRFGKQFF	TGCAGCGTTGAAGACTCCCGGTTCGGGAAGCAGTTCTTC
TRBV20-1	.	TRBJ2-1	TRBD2	CSASSGGAEEQFF	TGCAGTGCTAGTTCCGGGGGGGCGGAAGAGCAGTTCTTC
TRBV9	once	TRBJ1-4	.	CASSAPQWPYSNEKLFF	TGTGCCAGCAGCGCCCCACAGTGGCCGTATTCTAATGAAAAACTGTTTTTT
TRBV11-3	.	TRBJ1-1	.	CASSVTGNTEAFF	TGTGCCAGCAGCGTAACAGGGAACACTGAAGCTTTCTTT
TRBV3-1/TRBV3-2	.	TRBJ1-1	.	CASSQGFQAEAFF	TGTGCCAGCAGCCAAGGTTTCCAAGCTGAAGCTTTCTTT
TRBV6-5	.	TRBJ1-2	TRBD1	CASRRQGGYGYTF	TGTGCCAGCAGACGACAGGGCGGCTATGGCTACACCTTC
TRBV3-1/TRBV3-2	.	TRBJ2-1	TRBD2	CASSQDPSAAGGNEQFF	TGTGCCAGCAGCCAAGATCCATCGGCAGCGGGAGGGAATGAGCAGTTCTTC
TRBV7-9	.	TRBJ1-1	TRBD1	CASSLRRDRTAFF	TGTGCCAGCAGCTTAAGGAGGGACAGGACCGCTTTCTTT
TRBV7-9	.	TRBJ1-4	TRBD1	CASSLWGGAGGREKLFF	TGTGCCAGCAGCTTATGGGGAGGAGCAGGGGGACGTGAAAAACTGTTTTTT
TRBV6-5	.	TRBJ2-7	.	CASSPHESGDYEQYF	TGTGCCAGCAGTCCACATGAATCCGGGGACTACGAGCAGTACTTC
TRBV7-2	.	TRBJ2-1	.	CASSPQGRAVQFF	TGTGCCAGCAGTCCTCAGGGAAGGGCGGTGCAGTTCTTC
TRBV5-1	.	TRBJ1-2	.	CASSPGGGTLYGYTF	TGCGCCAGCAGCCCCGGGGGGGGGACCCTATATGGCTACACCTTC
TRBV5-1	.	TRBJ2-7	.	CASSVGSYSYEQYF	TGCGCCAGCAGCGTTGGCTCTTACTCCTACGAGCAGTACTTC
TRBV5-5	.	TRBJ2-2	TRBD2	CASSQTTSLNTGELFF	TGTGCCAGCAGCCAAACGACTAGCCTGAACACCGGGGAGCTGTTTTTT
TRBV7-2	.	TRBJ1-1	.	CASSLYRDSPGGAFF	TGTGCCAGCAGCTTATATCGGGACTCCCCAGGCGGAGCTTTCTTT
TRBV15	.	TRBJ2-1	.	CATSRDTYRAGEQFF	TGTGCCACCAGCAGAGACACATACAGGGCGGGGGAGCAGTTCTTC
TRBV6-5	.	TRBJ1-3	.	CASRILQENTIYF	TGTGCCAGCAGAATTCTACAGGAAAACACCATATATTTT
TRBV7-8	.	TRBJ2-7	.	CASSLDGDLWEQYF	TGTGCCAGCAGCTTAGATGGAGACCTCTGGGAGCAGTACTTC
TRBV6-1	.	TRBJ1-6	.	CASSVQGVRNNSPLHF	TGTGCCAGCAGTGTCCAGGGAGTCCGGAATAATTCACCCCTCCACTTT
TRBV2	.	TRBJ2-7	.	CASSSQSYEQYF	TGTGCCAGCAGTTCACAGAGCTACGAGCAGTACTTC
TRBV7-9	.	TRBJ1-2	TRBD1	CASSLTGSVYGYTF	TGTGCCAGCAGTTTGACAGGGTCGGTCTATGGCTACACCTTC
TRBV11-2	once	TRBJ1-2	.	CASSLGDYGYTF	TGTGCCAGCAGCTTAGGAGACTATGGCTACACCTTC